These 12 T cell receptor beta chains originate from one sample sequenced in a study of cytomegalovirus exposure and HLA in healthy donors. Both 60 Vbeta primers and 13 Jbeta primers went into the PCR. Data came from immunoSEQ multiplex PCR; TCRdb stores just in-frame clones and leaves some out. Of some 200,000 clones listed, around 80% are singletons. Material: PBMCs. The receptors here all came from a woman in her twenties or thirties in good health and CMV-seronegative.

There are a few counts of this clone. This chain uses TRBV5-4 with TRBJ2-7, with 7 bases that match TRBD1. After removal of 0 bases from V and 6 bases from J, the junction contained 3 bases not matched to a gene. The CDR3 length is 13 residues. CDR1 and CDR2 (germline): SGHNT, YYREEE (reference sequence). The CDR3 protein is CASSLARGSEQYF. The CDR3 bases are TGTGCCAGCAGCTTGGCCAGGGGGTCCGAGCAGTACTTC.

The chain couples TRBV6-1 to TRBJ1-5; the D gene is possibly TRBD1 (6 bases). Germline CDR1 reads MNHNS; CDR2 reads SASEGT. Trimming removed 1 base at V and 4 bases at J, with 8 bases between. The CDR3 is 14 amino acids. DNA for the CDR3: TGTGCCAGCAGTGAAGGACAGGAAAATCAGCCCCAGCATTTT. It codes for CASSEGQENQPQHF.

This clone was observed a handful of times. This chain links TRBV29-1 with TRBJ2-7; D may be TRBD2 (6 bases). V dropped 4 bases and J dropped 0 bases, with 13 bases sitting between them. CDR1 is SQVTM, CDR2 ANQGSEA, per germline. This CDR3 is built from 14 residues. For the CDR3, the DNA is TGCAGCGTTGGGCGCGGGGTTAGCTCCTACGAGCAGTACTTC. Translated: CSVGRGVSSYEQYF.

This chain connects TRBV2 to TRBJ2-2; 11 bases align to TRBD1. Germline trimming cut 7 bases from V and 7 bases from J; bases unmatched to any gene: 8. There are 15 residues in the CDR3. Germline values: CDR1 SNHLY, CDR2 FYNNEI. As DNA, the CDR3 is TGTGCCAGCAAGGAAAGGACAGGGGGCCGCGGGGAGCTGTTTTTT. Protein sequence: CASKERTGGRGELFF. Based on the CDR3 plus reference TRBV2 and TRBJ2-2, the full variable domain is EPEVTQTPSHQVTQMGQEVILRCVPISNHLYFYWYRQILGQKVEFLVSFYNNEISEKSEIFDDQFSVERPDGSNFTLKIRSTKLEDSAMYFCASKERTGGRGELFFGEGSRLTVL.

A few counts support this clone. The J gene is TRBJ2-1, the V gene TRBV7-2; 9 nucleotides agree with TRBD2. V shed 0 bases and J 4 bases; nucleotides not matched to a gene: 4. This CDR3 is 16 amino acids long. Germline V CDR1 and CDR2: SGHTA, FQGNSA. CDR3 coding DNA: TGTGCCAGCAGCTTAGCCTCTAGCGGGACGTACAATGAGCAGTTCTTC. Translated, it gives CASSLASSGTYNEQFF.

The chain recombines TRBV6-5 with TRBJ2-7; D ambiguous. V was shortened by 6 bases and J by 3 bases, with 9 bases between the two germline ends. CDR3 size: 12 residues. The germline gives CDR1 MNHEY, CDR2 SVGAGI. CDR3 region: CASRHGYYEQYF. CDR3 nucleotides: TGTGCCAGCAGGCACGGTTACTACGAGCAGTACTTC.

This chain joins TRBV4-3 and TRBJ2-4, with D tentatively TRBD2 (7 bases). CDR1 LGHNA and CDR2 YSLEER come from the germline V gene. The CDR3 runs 18 residues. V dropped 0 bases and J dropped 6 bases, with 21 bases sitting between them. For the CDR3, the DNA is TGCGCCAGCAGCCAAGATCCCGCGGGGGCGGGAGCGAGAAACATTCAGTACTTC. Protein product: CASSQDPAGAGARNIQYF.

This clone has only a few counts. The chain uses TRBV6-1 and TRBJ2-7, with TRBD1 matching over 7 bases. The CDR3 spans 14 residues. The junction had 8 bases not matched to a gene; V was cut back by 8 bases and J by 1 base. CDR1 is MNHNS, CDR2 SASEGT, per germline. The CDR3 loop is CASSPGQISYEQYF. The CDR3 coding sequence is TGTGCCAGCTCGCCGGGACAGATTTCCTACGAGCAGTACTTC.

This clone was recorded a few times. This chain joins TRBV9 and TRBJ2-3, with a weak D call TRBD1 (6 bases). The CDR3 runs to 15 residues. V was trimmed by 0 bases and J by 2 bases, leaving 10 bases between them. The germline V gene has CDR1 SGDLS and CDR2 YYNGEE. Here the CDR3 DNA reads TGTGCCAGCAGCGTAGTGGACAGCCCCACAGATACGCAGTATTTT. This gives the protein CASSVVDSPTDTQYF.

The V call is TRBV28, the J call TRBJ2-5, with D possibly matching TRBD2 (7 bases). The J call may be faulty, since TRBJ2-7 better matches the DNA end. The CDR3 totals 13 residues. Germline V gene lookup returns CDR1 MDHEN and CDR2 SYDVKM. CDR3 loop: CASGLGGPYEQYF. The CDR3 region has the DNA TGTGCCAGCGGGCTCGGGGGGCCCTACGAGCAGTACTTC.

The rearrangement joins TRBV30 to TRBJ2-2; D uncertain. CDR1 is GTSNPN, CDR2 SVGIG, per germline (reference sequence). V lost 4 bases to trimming and J lost 6 bases, with 12 bases between them. The CDR3 totals 13 residues. In nucleotides, the CDR3 is TGTGCCTGGACACAGATTGGCCCCGGGGAGCTGTTTTTT. This gives the protein CAWTQIGPGELFF.

The chain combines TRBV5-1 with TRBJ2-7, with 7 bases matching TRBD1. V lost 4 bases and J lost 2; bases outside the gene matches: 6. Per germline, CDR1 SGHRS and CDR2 YFSETQ. The CDR3 runs to 14 residues. For the CDR3, the DNA is TGCGCCAGCAGCGTGACAGGGAGCACCTACGAGCAGTACTTC. It is translated as CASSVTGSTYEQYF. The full variable domain, with the rest looked up from reference TRBV5-1 and TRBJ2-7, is KAGVTQTPRYLIKTRGQQVTLSCSPISGHRSVSWYQQTPGQGLQFLFEYFSETQRNKGNFPGRFSGRQFSNSRSEMNVSTLELGDSALYLCASSVTGSTYEQYFGPGTRLTVT.